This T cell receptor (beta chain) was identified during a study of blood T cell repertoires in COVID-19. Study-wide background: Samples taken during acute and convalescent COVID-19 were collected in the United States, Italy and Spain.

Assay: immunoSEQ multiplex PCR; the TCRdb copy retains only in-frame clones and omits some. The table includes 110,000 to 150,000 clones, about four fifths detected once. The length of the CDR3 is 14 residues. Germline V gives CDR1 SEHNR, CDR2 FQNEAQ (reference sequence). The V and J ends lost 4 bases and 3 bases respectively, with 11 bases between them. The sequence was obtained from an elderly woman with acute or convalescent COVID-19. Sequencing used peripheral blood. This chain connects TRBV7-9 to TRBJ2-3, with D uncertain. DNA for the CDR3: TGTGCCAGCAGCTCCTTGGTCGGGACAGATACGCAGTATTTT. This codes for CASSSLVGTDTQYF.